Below, 30 T cell receptor delta chains from the same sample are listed, as sequenced in a study of gamma-delta chains in newborns, infants, children. TCRdb called clones anew from the reads with CATT. The table has 3,700 or so delta-chain clones, more than 0.55% seen once; the top ten hold about 15%. Specimen: blood. The receptor set was obtained from a child who was a newborn, infant or young child, either healthy, febrile or measles-vaccinated (not recorded which).

This clone was seen repeatedly, ten times or more. At residue 4, the TCRdb protein departs from the DNA translation, so the protein shown here was derived from the DNA itself. The V and J genes are TRDV2 and TRDJ2, with 9 bases aligning to TRDD3. Germline loops: CDR1 GEAIGNYY, CDR2 EKD. V lost 5 bases to trimming and J lost 0 bases; unmatched junction nucleotides: 6. The CDR3 runs to 16 residues. CDR3 sequence: CACVILGEALTAQLFF. The CDR3, as DNA: TGTGCCTGTGTCATACTGGGGGAAGCTTTGACAGCACAACTCTTCTTT.

Concerning this clone: The amino acid sequence in TCRdb belongs to a much larger clone and departs from this DNA's translation at residue 15, likely a sequencing read error; the sequence shown is translated from the DNA. This sequence joins TRDV2 and TRDJ3, with 10 bases that match TRDD3. This CDR3 region has 20 residues. Germline V gene sequence: CDR1 GEAIGNYY, CDR2 EKD. The DNA for the CDR3 is TGTGCCTGTGACACCGTACTGGGGGATTCGAGCTCCTGGGACGCCCGACAGATGTTTTTC. Translation: CACDTVLGDSSSWDARQMFF.

The rearrangement links TRDV2 to TRDJ3, with D maybe TRDD3 (6 bases). This CDR3 is built from 17 residues. V lost 0 bases, J lost 2 bases, and 10 bases lay in between. In germline, CDR1 is GEAIGNYY, CDR2 EKD. The CDR3 DNA follows: TGTGCCTGTGACACCTGGGGGCCAACCTGGGACACCCGACAGATGTTTTTC. Protein product: CACDTWGPTWDTRQMFF.

This clone is medium-sized (0.01 to 0.1%). The same CDR3 can be traced to other DNA sequences in this sample. DNA for the CDR3: TGTGCCTGTGACTATACTGGGGGATACTCCTGGGACACCCGACAGATGTTTTTC. Its translation: CACDYTGGYSWDTRQMFF. The V and J genes are TRDV2 and TRDJ3, with 11 bases identical to TRDD3. The germline V gene has CDR1 GEAIGNYY and CDR2 EKD. V shed 3 bases, J shed 0 bases, and the junction held 3 bases outside the gene matches. The CDR3 contains 18 residues.

This clone has more than one count but fewer than ten. This DNA's translation differs at residue 5 from TCRdb's protein, which comes from a much larger clone; a read error is likely, and the protein shown is translated from the DNA. V gene TRDV2 combines with J gene TRDJ3, with 11 bases matching TRDD3. The CDR3 runs 18 residues. Germline V lookup: CDR1 GEAIGNYY, CDR2 EKD. V dropped 3 bases and J dropped 1; count of bases not matched to a gene: 4. CDR3 bases: TGTGCCTGTGACGCTGGGGGATACTGGTCCTGGGACACCCGACAGATGTTTTTC. As protein: CACDAGGYWSWDTRQMFF.

The sample holds a few counts of this clone. Translating this DNA gives a protein that differs at residue 4 from the TCRdb one, which belongs to a much larger clone; a read error is likely, and the protein shown is this translation. The V and J genes are TRDV2 and TRDJ3, with 11 bases aligning to TRDD3. The CDR3 is 18 residues long. V lost 5 bases and J lost 2; bases outside the gene matches: 7. The germline V gene encodes CDR1 GEAIGNYY and CDR2 EKD. The CDR3 here is CACGKILGDTWDTRQMFF. CDR3 nucleotide sequence: TGTGCCTGTGGCAAAATACTGGGGGATACCTGGGACACCCGACAGATGTTTTTC.

Concerning this clone: A much larger clone sits a single nucleotide away, making a read error possible. The chain is built from TRDV1 and TRDJ2; the match to TRDD3 covers 10 bases. V shed 3 bases and J 0 bases; nucleotides not matched to a gene: 19. This CDR3 is built from 22 residues. The V gene's germline CDR1 is TSWWSYY and CDR2 QGS. CDR3 nucleotide sequence: TGTGCTCTTGGGGACTTCCTTCCTTCGAACTGGGGGATGTTAGCTTTGACAGCACAACTCTTCTTT. This encodes CALGDFLPSNWGMLALTAQLFF.

This clone is categorized as medium-sized. This specimen includes other DNA sequences encoding the same CDR3. This chain links TRDV2 with TRDJ3, with TRDD3 identical over 12 bases. V was pared by 3 bases and J by 0 bases, with 17 bases of the junction left unmatched. The CDR3 sequence is 23 residues long. Germline V lookup: CDR1 GEAIGNYY, CDR2 EKD. The CDR3 here is CACDSIPLGDTMGSSWDTRQMFF. As DNA, the CDR3 is TGTGCCTGTGACTCTATTCCTCTGGGGGATACGATGGGCAGCTCCTGGGACACCCGACAGATGTTTTTC.

Points on this clone: The protein TCRdb lists belongs to a much larger clone and differs from this DNA's translation at residue 13, which points to a read error; the protein shown is made from the DNA. V and J are TRDV2 and TRDJ3; a possible D gene is TRDD3 (6 bases). The CDR3 contains 15 residues. Per germline, CDR1 GEAIGNYY and CDR2 EKD. The CDR3 DNA reads as TGTGCCTGTGACACCGGATACTGGGACACCCGACAGACGTTTTTC. Its protein product is CACDTGYWDTRQTFF.

This clone was seen only a few times. TCRdb's entry gives the protein of a much larger clone, which mismatches this DNA's translation at residue 11, likely from a read error; the protein reported here is translated from the DNA. This rearrangement joins TRDV2 to TRDJ2; 7 bases fit TRDD3. V dropped 2 bases and J dropped 4; count of bases not matched to a gene: 12. Germline V gene lookup returns CDR1 GEAIGNYY and CDR2 EKD. The CDR3 runs to 17 residues. The CDR3, as DNA: TGTGCCTGTGACAGCCGGGGGATCCCAGCTTCGACAGCACAACTCTTCTTT. It translates to CACDSRGIPASTAQLFF.

On this clone: TCRdb has a much larger clone's protein, which differs at residue 8 from the translation of this DNA, likely because of a read error; what is shown is the protein translated from the DNA. The chain carries TRDV2 and TRDJ3; 7 bases are shared with TRDD3. Per the germline V gene, CDR1 is GEAIGNYY and CDR2 is EKD. V lost 0 bases, J lost 0 bases, and 10 bases stayed unmatched. The CDR3 is made up of 20 amino acids. The CDR3 reads CACDTWGTRRSSWDTRQMFF. CDR3 coding DNA: TGTGCCTGTGACACCTGGGGGACACGCCGAAGCTCCTGGGACACCCGACAGATGTTTTTC.

The V gene is TRDV2, the J gene TRDJ3, with TRDD3 matching 10 bases. No J gene is reported in TCRdb; it was inferred here by comparing the DNA with germline. Germline-derived CDR1 and CDR2 are GEAIGNYY and EKD. Trimming cost V 3 bases and J 4 bases; bases outside gene matches: 8. The CDR3 length is 18 residues. CDR3 protein: CACDGRGIRAWDTRQMFF. The CDR3 DNA sequence: TGTGCCTGTGACGGACGGGGGATACGGGCGTGGGACACCCGACAGATGTTTTTC.

This clone was picked up a small number of times. Since a far larger clone is one base different, this is likely a read error. The same CDR3 can be traced to other DNA sequences in this sample. This CDR3 reads CACDRLGDTEYTDKLIF. The CDR3 DNA follows: TGTGCTTGTGACAGACTGGGGGACACCGAATACACCGATAAACTCATCTTT. The V gene is TRDV2, the J gene TRDJ1, with TRDD3 identical over 9 bases. CDR3 length equals 17 residues. The V gene's germline CDR1 is GEAIGNYY and CDR2 EKD.

This clone was seen a handful of times. The genes are TRDV2 and TRDJ3; 11 bases are shared with TRDD3. This CDR3 is 21 amino acids long. Unmatched junction bases numbered 10, after V lost 1 base and J lost 0 bases. The V gene's germline CDR1 is GEAIGNYY and CDR2 EKD. The CDR3 DNA is TGTGCCTGTGACACGGTACTGGGGGATAAGAAGAGCTCCTGGGACACCCGACAGATGTTTTTC. It translates to CACDTVLGDKKSSWDTRQMFF.

This clone was seen a handful of times. This may be a read error, as it is one base from a much larger clone. The chain has TRDV1 and TRDJ2, with TRDD3 matching 10 bases. Trimming cost V 3 bases and J 4 bases; bases outside gene matches: 29. Per the germline V gene, CDR1 is TSWWSYY and CDR2 is QGS. CDR3 size: 24 residues. The CDR3 here is CALGEGRLFPTGGIRGCGTAQLFF. The CDR3 nucleotides are TGTGCTCTTGGGGAGGGCCGACTGTTCCCTACTGGGGGGATACGCGGGTGCGGGACAGCACAACTCTTCTTT.

This clone is classed as large. Additional DNA sequences in this sample encode the identical CDR3. The V call is TRDV2, the J call TRDJ3; 7 nucleotides agree with TRDD3. The CDR3 totals 17 residues. The V and J ends lost 4 bases and 0 bases, in that order; junction bases with no gene match: 5. The germline CDR1 and CDR2 sequences are GEAIGNYY and EKD. The CDR3 DNA reads TGTGCCTGTGATTATGGGGGAAGCTCCTGGGACACCCGACAGATGTTTTTC. Its protein product is CACDYGGSSWDTRQMFF.

This clone has a handful of counts. Translating this DNA gives a protein that differs at residue 3 from the TCRdb one, which belongs to a much larger clone; a read error is likely, and the protein shown is this translation. The chain combines TRDV2 with TRDJ3; D not resolved. There are 17 residues in the CDR3. CDR1 and CDR2 (germline): GEAIGNYY, EKD. The CDR3 here is CARDNWADWRDTRQMFF. DNA for the CDR3: TGTGCCCGTGACAATTGGGCGGATTGGCGGGACACCCGACAGATGTTTTTC.

Regarding this clone: At one boundary the junction diverges from the germline segment, which might be a read error. The rearrangement joins TRDV2 to TRDJ3; 7 bases line up with TRDD3. In germline, CDR1 is GEAIGNYY, CDR2 EKD. This CDR3 has 16 amino acids. The CDR3 bases are TGTGCCAGTGACTGGGGCAGCTCATGGGACACCCGACAGATGTTTTTC. Protein product: CASDWGSSWDTRQMFF.

This clone has just a few counts. Since a much larger clone is just one base distant, this may be a read error. The V call is TRDV2, the J call TRDJ3; TRDD3 agrees at 10 bases. The CDR3 loop spans 21 amino acids. The trim removed 0 bases at V and 0 bases at J, leaving 10 bases unmatched. Germline V gene lookup returns CDR1 GEAIGNYY and CDR2 EKD. In DNA, the CDR3 is TGTGCCTGTGACACCACAAGGTACTGGGGGATGCGCTCCTGGGACACCCGACAGATGTTTTTC. As protein: CACDTTRYWGMRSWDTRQMFF.

In regard to this clone: This DNA's translation differs at residue 13 from TCRdb's protein, which comes from a much larger clone; a read error is likely, and the protein shown is translated from the DNA. This rearrangement joins TRDV2 to TRDJ3; 10 positions match TRDD3. The CDR3 is made up of 19 amino acids. Germline V CDR1 and CDR2: GEAIGNYY, EKD. CDR3 sequence reads: CACDVLGDLSSWGTRQMFF. CDR3 coding DNA: TGTGCCTGTGACGTACTGGGGGATTTGAGCTCCTGGGGCACCCGACAGATGTTTTTC.

This clone has just a few counts. TCRdb's listed protein matches a much larger clone and diverges from this DNA's translation at residue 16, likely through a read error; the protein shown comes from the DNA. The V gene is TRDV2, the J gene TRDJ3; 10 bases map to TRDD3. This CDR3 contains 18 residues. Germline V gene sequence: CDR1 GEAIGNYY, CDR2 EKD. CDR3 in DNA: TGTGCCTGTGACACCGTACTGGGGGATTTCTGGGACACCCGACAGGTGTTTTTC. Its protein is CACDTVLGDFWDTRQVFF.

Notes on this clone: TCRdb pairs this DNA with a much larger clone's protein that differs at residue 5, likely a read error; the protein shown was translated from the DNA. V and J are TRDV2 and TRDJ2; 7 bases are shared with TRDD3. Germline V lookup: CDR1 GEAIGNYY, CDR2 EKD. V dropped 3 bases and J dropped 3; count of bases not matched to a gene: 9. The length of the CDR3 is 16 residues. CDR3 bases: TGTGCCTGTGACTTACTGGGGACAACGCTGACAGCACAACTCTTCTTT. Translated, it gives CACDLLGTTLTAQLFF.

This clone was seen a handful of times. One base separates it from a far larger clone, so it is likely a read error. Other DNA sequences in this sample translate to the same CDR3. This chain links TRDV2 with TRDJ3, with TRDD3 identical over 7 bases. The CDR3 length is 18 residues. Germline lookup yields CDR1 GEAIGNYY and CDR2 EKD. This chain's CDR3 is CACDTWGLTSWDTRQMFF. CDR3 bases: TGTGCCTGCGACACCTGGGGGTTAACCTCCTGGGACACCCGACAGATGTTTTTC.

In this sample, this clone is large. Other DNA sequences from this sample encode an identical CDR3 as well. The chain recombines TRDV2 with TRDJ3, with 8 bases that match TRDD3. Germline V gene lookup returns CDR1 GEAIGNYY and CDR2 EKD. V lost 0 bases to trimming and J lost 0 bases; unmatched junction nucleotides: 0. The CDR3 contains 17 residues. The CDR3: CACDTWGISWDTRQMFF. The CDR3 region has the DNA TGTGCCTGTGACACCTGGGGGATCTCCTGGGACACCCGACAGATGTTTTTC.

Of note for this clone: A far larger clone is off by one base, so a read error is likely. Other DNA variants within this sample encode the same CDR3. This chain connects TRDV2 to TRDJ3, with TRDD3 matching over 8 bases. Germline V gives CDR1 GEAIGNYY, CDR2 EKD. The CDR3 length is 16 residues. DNA of the CDR3: TGTGCTTGTGACGGGATACGCTCCTGGGACACCCGACAGATGTTTTTC. It encodes CACDGIRSWDTRQMFF.

This clone has only a few counts. The TCRdb protein, from a much larger clone, departs from this DNA's translation at residue 11, likely by read error; the protein shown derives from the DNA. The genes are TRDV2 and TRDJ2, with TRDD3 matching over 12 bases. The CDR3 covers 16 residues. Germline V CDR1 and CDR2: GEAIGNYY, EKD. The CDR3 DNA sequence: TGTGCCTGTGACGTACTGGGGGATACTTTGATAGCACAACTCTTCTTT. It codes for CACDVLGDTLIAQLFF.

There are a few counts of this clone. The protein in TCRdb stems from a much larger clone and differs at residue 7 from this DNA's translation, likely a read error; here the protein is translated from the DNA. V is TRDV2 and J is TRDJ3; 7 bases agree with TRDD3. The CDR3 extends over 19 amino acids. Germline V CDR1 and CDR2: GEAIGNYY, EKD. V trimming: 2 bases; J trimming: 0 bases; junction bases outside the gene matches: 9. This CDR3 is CACDILEDTNSWDTRQMFF. As DNA, the CDR3 is TGTGCCTGTGACATACTGGAGGATACGAACTCCTGGGACACCCGACAGATGTTTTTC.

Details on this clone: TCRdb's protein for this DNA is that of a much larger clone and differs from the translation at residue 3, likely a read error; the protein shown is the DNA translation. The genes are TRDV2 and TRDJ2; TRDD3 aligns across 11 bases. Germline-derived CDR1 and CDR2 are GEAIGNYY and EKD. This CDR3 contains 16 residues. This chain's CDR3 is CARDILGDNLTAQLFF. The CDR3 DNA sequence: TGTGCCCGTGACATACTGGGGGATAATTTGACAGCACAACTCTTCTTT.

As to this clone: TCRdb assigns this DNA the protein of a much larger clone, which departs from its translation at residue 14; this likely reflects a read error, and the protein shown comes from translating the DNA. The rearrangement links TRDV2 to TRDJ1; TRDD3 matches 13 bases. Germline V CDR1 and CDR2: GEAIGNYY, EKD. The CDR3 contains 16 residues. CDR3 residues: CACDLLGDTNTDKPIF. Here the CDR3 DNA reads TGTGCCTGTGACCTACTGGGGGATACGAACACCGATAAACCCATCTTT.

A remark on this clone: TCRdb records a much larger clone's protein for this DNA, with a difference at residue 14 that likely arises from a read error; the protein given is the translation of the DNA. The chain combines TRDV2 with TRDJ3; 13 bases line up with TRDD3. The CDR3 spans 19 residues. The V gene's germline CDR1 is GEAIGNYY and CDR2 EKD. Written as DNA, the CDR3 is TGTGCCTGTGACTTTACTGGGGGATACGCCACCTGGGACGCCCGACAGATGTTTTTC. This codes for CACDFTGGYATWDARQMFF.